Below, 20 T cell receptor beta chains from the same sample are listed, as sequenced in a study of shared clonotypes between healthy human individuals. The protocol was immunoSEQ multiplex PCR, while the TCRdb copy is restricted to in-frame clones and leaves out a portion. This sample has roughly 720,000 clones, with less than 95% found just once. The sequenced material came from memory CD8+ T cells from PBMCs. Subset here: CD45RO+ cells pooled with CCR7-negative TemRA cells. These receptors came from a man aged 18 to 29 in good health. Some clones in this sample may be carry-over from other donors' samples.

The V call is TRBV19, the J call TRBJ1-5; no definite D call. Germline V gives CDR1 LNHDA, CDR2 SQIVND (reference sequence). This CDR3 comprises 15 residues. Deletions cut 2 bases from V and 1 base from J, with 9 bases between. Here the CDR3 reads CASSISRLSNQPQHF. As DNA, the CDR3 is TGTGCCAGTAGTATAAGCCGGTTAAGCAATCAGCCCCAGCATTTT.

The chain has TRBV19 and TRBJ2-3; D remains unclear. Germline CDR1 LNHDA, CDR2 SQIVND (reference sequence). This CDR3 has 10 amino acids. Between the trimmed V and J ends, which lost 9 bases and 5 bases, there was a span of 6 bases. The CDR3 spells CASLGDTQYF. CDR3 bases: TGTGCCAGCCTGGGAGATACGCAGTATTTT.

This chain links TRBV6-5 with TRBJ1-6; TRBD1 is a possible D gene (5 bases). CDR3 size: 11 residues. V lost 6 bases and J 14 bases, leaving 11 bases between the germline ends. Germline values: CDR1 MNHEY, CDR2 SVGAGI. The CDR3 loop reads CASRAGGALHF. Here the CDR3 DNA reads TGTGCCAGCAGGGCTGGGGGGGCCCTCCACTTT.

This clone was counted only a few times. V and J are TRBV28 and TRBJ2-7; a possible D gene is TRBD1 (6 bases). The V and J ends lost 4 bases and 4 bases respectively, with 17 bases between them. The germline V gene has CDR1 MDHEN and CDR2 SYDVKM. The CDR3 consists of 15 residues. CDR3 bases: TGTGCCAGCAGTTGGGGGAACTCGAGGGGGTACGAGCAGTACTTC. This codes for CASSWGNSRGYEQYF.

The chain links TRBV5-4 to TRBJ2-2, with D possibly TRBD2 on 6 matching bases. Trimming removed 4 bases from V and 3 bases from J, with 16 bases in between. CDR1 is SGHNT and CDR2 is YYREEE in the germline V gene (reference sequence). CDR3 length: 16 amino acids. This CDR3 is CASSPVPRDYTGELFF. In nucleotides, the CDR3 is TGTGCCAGCAGCCCCGTTCCGCGGGATTACACCGGGGAGCTGTTTTTT.

This clone was detected only once. V is TRBV7-9 and J is TRBJ1-1, with a possible D match to TRBD1 (5 bases). V lost 5 bases and J lost 3, with 13 bases in between. This CDR3 has 14 amino acids. Germline V gives CDR1 SEHNR, CDR2 FQNEAQ (reference sequence). The DNA of the CDR3 is TGTGCCAGCAGCCTTAGGACGGGGGACACTGAAGCTTTCTTT. This gives the protein CASSLRTGDTEAFF.

V usage is TRBV19 and J usage is TRBJ1-1, with D unclear. V was shortened by 8 bases and J by 3 bases, with 7 bases between the two germline ends. The CDR3 totals 11 residues. From germline, CDR1 is LNHDA and CDR2 SQIVND (reference sequence). CDR3 DNA: TGTGCCAGTGGGCAGGACACTGAAGCTTTCTTT. It specifies CASGQDTEAFF.

This chain's CDR3 is CASSFQGTLYGYTF. The CDR3 DNA is TGTGCCAGCAGTTTCCAGGGAACCCTCTATGGCTACACCTTC. This chain joins TRBV27 and TRBJ1-2, with a weak D call TRBD1 (5 bases). The CDR3 is made up of 14 amino acids. Trimming took off 3 bases at V and 4 bases at J, with 12 bases between the two ends. CDR1 is MNHEY, CDR2 SMNVEV, per germline (reference sequence).

The chain couples TRBV9 to TRBJ1-5; D is unclear. The germline V gene encodes CDR1 SGDLS and CDR2 YYNGEE. CDR3 length equals 14 residues. The germline V and J ends were trimmed by 0 bases and 1 base, with 5 bases remaining between them. The CDR3, as DNA: TGTGCCAGCAGCGTAGACAGCAGCAATCAGCCCCAGCATTTT. Translated, it gives CASSVDSSNQPQHF.

Points on this clone: Within the sample, other DNA sequences also encode this same CDR3. V gene TRBV19 combines with J gene TRBJ1-4; D gene ambiguous. The germline V and J ends were trimmed by 1 base and 2 bases, with 8 bases remaining between them. Germline loops: CDR1 LNHDA, CDR2 SQIVND (reference sequence). The CDR3 spans 15 residues. Here the CDR3 reads CASSIGGRTNEKLFF. The CDR3 DNA follows: TGTGCCAGTAGTATAGGTGGGCGCACTAATGAAAAACTGTTTTTT.

The chain carries TRBV11-2 and TRBJ1-1; tentatively, D is TRBD1 (6 bases). This CDR3 contains 13 residues. The germline V and J ends were trimmed by 1 base and 6 bases, with 9 bases remaining between them. Per germline, CDR1 SGHAT and CDR2 FQNNGV. The CDR3 nucleotides read TGTGCCAGCAGCTTAGGCAGGGGCGCTGAAGCTTTCTTT. This sequence encodes CASSLGRGAEAFF.

In this sample, this clone turned up many times. The J gene is TRBJ1-3, the V gene TRBV28; D not resolved. Between the trimmed V and J ends, which lost 3 bases and 4 bases, there was a span of 10 bases. Germline loops: CDR1 MDHEN, CDR2 SYDVKM. This CDR3 is 14 amino acids long. CDR3 loop: CASSLYPGGNTIYF. CDR3 nucleotide sequence: TGTGCCAGCAGTTTGTATCCAGGAGGAAACACCATATATTTT. Drawing the rest from reference TRBV28 and TRBJ1-3, the complete variable domain is DVKVTQSSRYLVKRTGEKVFLECVQDMDHENMFWYRQDPGLGLRLIYFSYDVKMKEKGDIPEGYSVSREKKERFSLILESASTNQTSMYLCASSLYPGGNTIYFGEGSWLTVV.

V gene TRBV27 combines with J gene TRBJ2-1; D may be TRBD2 (6 bases). Germline-derived CDR1 and CDR2 are MNHEY and SMNVEV (reference sequence). Deletions cut 6 bases from V and 4 bases from J, with 16 bases between. The CDR3 extends over 15 amino acids. CDR3 bases: TGTGCCAGCAGAACGTACACGGGACTGTACAATGAGCAGTTCTTC. Residues: CASRTYTGLYNEQFF.

This chain uses TRBV4-2 with TRBJ1-2; D ambiguous. The V gene's germline CDR1 is LGHNA and CDR2 YNFKEQ. CDR3 length: 15 amino acids. Trimming removed 1 base at V and 7 bases at J, with 16 bases between. Here the CDR3 DNA reads TGTGCCAGCAGCCAAGTGGTTCTGGAGATGGGTGGCTACACCTTC. Encoded protein: CASSQVVLEMGGYTF.

The chain employs TRBV27 and TRBJ1-2; TRBD1 is a possible D gene (5 bases). The CDR3 totals 13 residues. Germline-derived CDR1 and CDR2 are MNHEY and SMNVEV (reference sequence). Trimming took off 2 bases at V and 5 bases at J, with 9 bases between the two ends. CDR3 loop: CASSLKGLYGYTF. The CDR3 coding sequence is TGTGCCAGCAGTTTAAAGGGGCTATATGGCTACACCTTC.

The chain joins TRBV5-5 to TRBJ1-4, with 9 bases matching TRBD1. CDR1 SGHKS and CDR2 YYEKEE come from the germline V gene (reference sequence). V shed 2 bases and J 0 bases; nucleotides not matched to a gene: 5. The CDR3 is 17 amino acids. The CDR3 DNA reads TGTGCCAGCAGCTTATGGGACAGGGACGCAACTAATGAAAAACTGTTTTTT. Amino acid sequence: CASSLWDRDATNEKLFF.

The chain uses TRBV7-9 and TRBJ2-1; possible D gene TRBD2, 6 bases. CDR3 length equals 14 residues. The germline gives CDR1 SEHNR, CDR2 FQNEAQ (reference sequence). V lost 5 bases, J lost 5 bases, and 13 bases lay in between. The CDR3 protein is CASSAVRGHNEQFF. In nucleotides, the CDR3 is TGTGCCAGCAGCGCCGTGCGGGGCCACAATGAGCAGTTCTTC.

V and J are TRBV7-9 and TRBJ1-1; TRBD1 matches 10 bases. The CDR3 sequence is 16 residues long. V lost 5 bases, J lost 6 bases, and 12 bases stayed unmatched. The germline gives CDR1 SEHNR, CDR2 FQNEAQ (reference sequence). CDR3 DNA: TGTGCCAGCAGCAAAAGGACAGGGGGTGGAAGGGCTGAAGCTTTCTTT. Its translation is CASSKRTGGGRAEAFF.

The CDR3 here is CSVEAVETSGIYEQYF. CDR3 bases: TGCAGCGTTGAAGCGGTGGAAACTAGCGGCATCTACGAGCAGTACTTC. The gene calls are TRBV29-1 and TRBJ2-7; TRBD2 agrees at 8 bases. CDR1 is SQVTM, CDR2 ANQGSEA, per germline. J was trimmed by 3 bases and V by 1 base; bases with no gene match: 11. The CDR3 contains 16 residues.

The V and J genes are TRBV13 and TRBJ2-1; D tentatively fits TRBD1 or TRBD2 (5 bases each). Between the trimmed V and J ends, which lost 5 bases and 9 bases, there was a span of 17 bases. The CDR3 has 14 residues. CDR1 is PRHDT and CDR2 is FYEKMQ in the germline V gene (reference sequence). The chain's CDR3 is CASSRTGARGEQFF. The CDR3 bases are TGTGCCAGCAGCCGAACCGGGGCCAGAGGTGAGCAGTTCTTC.